The rows below give T cell receptor beta chains drawn from one sample of a study of control samples from healthy donors and cancer patients. Produced via immunoSEQ multiplex PCR; TCRdb's table is partial and in-frame only. The sample lists over 150,000 clones, approximately 94% occurring once. The specimen sequenced was blood. These receptors were collected from a woman younger than 35 in good health. The CDR3 runs from the conserved cysteine through the conserved F or W.

v_call cdr3_aa
TRBV19 CASSPGRSPFINEKLFF
TRBV11-2 CASSLGRRGTGELFF
TRBV5-4 CASSLFLASSTDTQYF
TRBV5-6 CASSHGGTEAFF
TRBV4-1 CASSPLDMGKLFF
TRBV7-8 CASSLRGLAGVSNTGELFF
TRBV6-5 CASSWGTSGNEQFF
TRBV5-6 CASSLLNRDSPLHF
TRBV5-1 CASSPGGQIAYEQYF
TRBV4-1 CASSQVSGRMNTEAFF
TRBV2 CASNRQGTLTDTQYF
TRBV7-7 CASSPRGGSYNEQFF
TRBV4-1 CASSQGEGTTGQPQHF
TRBV28 CASSYSTRAPLHF
TRBV2 CASGGEQSYGYTF
TRBV2 CASSGDSNQPQHF
TRBV7-2 CASSSISGPSPDTQYF